These 31 T cell receptor beta chains originate from one sample sequenced in a study of cytomegalovirus exposure and HLA in healthy donors. Sequenced by immunoSEQ multiplex PCR; TCRdb stores in-frame clones only, minus some. Of 200,000 to 250,000 clones in the sample, 70% to 90% are singletons; the top ten hold 5.5% to 7%. Sequences were obtained from PBMCs. All receptors come from a young woman in good health and CMV-seronegative.

The chain joins TRBV6-5 to TRBJ2-7; 9 bases match TRBD2. V dropped 7 bases and J dropped 2; count of bases not matched to a gene: 6. CDR1 and CDR2 (germline): MNHEY, SVGAGI. This CDR3 is built from 14 residues. CDR3 DNA sequence: TGTGCCAGCAAGGAGACTAGCGGACCCTACGAGCAGTACTTC. Translated: CASKETSGPYEQYF.

The V call is TRBV7-8, the J call TRBJ1-6; possible D gene TRBD1, 6 bases. This CDR3 comprises 15 residues. CDR1 SGHVS and CDR2 FQNEAQ come from the germline V gene. V was cut by 4 bases and J by 8 bases, with 15 bases left in between. This CDR3 reads CASSYGGPGDSPLHF. CDR3 coding DNA: TGTGCCAGCAGCTACGGGGGGCCGGGGGATTCACCCCTCCACTTT. Together with reference TRBV7-8 and TRBJ1-6, the CDR3 gives the full variable domain: GAGVSQSPRYKVAKRGQDVALRCDPISGHVSLFWYQQALGQGPEFLTYFQNEAQLDKSGLPSDRFFAERPEGSVSTLKIQRTQQEDSAVYLCASSYGGPGDSPLHFGNGTRLTVT.

The J gene is TRBJ1-2, the V gene TRBV29-1; TRBD1 might be the D (6 bases). This CDR3 region has 12 residues. The V and J ends lost 6 bases and 7 bases respectively, with 15 bases between them. In germline, CDR1 is SQVTM, CDR2 ANQGSEA. The CDR3 sequence: CSVQGGISGYTF. CDR3 coding DNA: TGCAGCGTCCAAGGGGGGATAAGTGGCTACACCTTC.

CDR3 sequence: CASSSGGQAYNSPLHF. The CDR3 nucleotides read TGTGCCAGCAGCTCCGGGGGCCAGGCCTATAATTCACCCCTCCACTTT. The chain links TRBV7-9 to TRBJ1-6; a possible D gene is TRBD1 (6 bases). The germline V gene encodes CDR1 SEHNR and CDR2 FQNEAQ (reference sequence). Trimming pared 4 bases from V and 2 bases from J, leaving 12 bases between. The CDR3 totals 16 residues.

The J gene is TRBJ2-7, the V gene TRBV7-9, with D perhaps TRBD1 or TRBD2 (5 bases each). CDR3 length: 14 amino acids. V lost 0 bases, J lost 3 bases, and 9 bases lay in between. CDR1 SEHNR and CDR2 FQNEAQ come from the germline V gene (reference sequence). CDR3 loop: CASSLAGTRYEQYF. CDR3 bases: TGTGCCAGCAGCTTAGCCGGGACCCGCTACGAGCAGTACTTC.

CDR3 DNA: TGTGCCAGCAGTGAACGGTCCAGGGCAATCTATGGCTACACCTTC. Protein: CASSERSRAIYGYTF. This sequence joins TRBV2 and TRBJ1-2, with a tentative D call TRBD1 (5 bases). Trimming shortened V by 2 bases and J by 4 bases, and 14 bases separated the two germline ends. The CDR3 sequence is 15 residues long. Germline-derived CDR1 and CDR2 are SNHLY and FYNNEI.

This sequence joins TRBV27 and TRBJ2-3; 8 nucleotides align to TRBD2. The CDR3 contains 15 residues. J was trimmed by 8 bases and V by 7 bases; bases with no gene match: 14. CDR1 is MNHEY, CDR2 SMNVEV, per germline (reference sequence). The CDR3 loop is CASNPTSARGGTQYF. DNA for the CDR3: TGTGCCAGCAACCCGACTAGCGCCAGGGGAGGTACGCAGTATTTT.

The gene calls are TRBV7-8 and TRBJ1-1; tentatively, D is TRBD1 (5 bases). V dropped 4 bases and J dropped 4 bases, with 10 bases sitting between them. Germline lookup yields CDR1 SGHVS and CDR2 FQNEAQ. This CDR3 comprises 13 residues. CDR3 loop: CASSSDSFTEAFF. In nucleotides, the CDR3 is TGTGCCAGCAGCTCTGACAGCTTCACTGAAGCTTTCTTT.

This clone was counted only a few times. This chain uses TRBV6-1 with TRBJ2-5; TRBD1 agrees at 9 bases. Per germline, CDR1 MNHNS and CDR2 SASEGT. V was clipped by 9 bases and J by 5 bases; unmatched bases: 7. This CDR3 is built from 13 residues. CDR3 in amino acids: CASNRDRDETQYF. The DNA for the CDR3 is TGTGCCAGTAACCGGGACAGGGACGAGACCCAGTACTTC.

This clone has only a few counts. This chain connects TRBV10-2 to TRBJ2-1, with 9 bases that match TRBD2. Trimming removed 5 bases from V and 5 bases from J; junction bases left unmatched: 10. Germline V CDR1 and CDR2: WSHSY, SAAADI. The CDR3 covers 16 residues. The CDR3 is CASSSPRGGLHNEQFF. The CDR3, as DNA: TGCGCCAGCAGTTCGCCGCGGGGGGGCCTCCACAATGAGCAGTTCTTC.

The CDR3 protein is CASSFASDTDTQYF. The CDR3 nucleotides read TGCGCCAGCAGCTTTGCCAGCGACACAGATACGCAGTATTTT. The J gene is TRBJ2-3, the V gene TRBV5-1; no reliable D call. Germline V gene sequence: CDR1 SGHRS, CDR2 YFSETQ. This CDR3 comprises 14 residues. Deletions cut 2 bases from V and 2 bases from J, with 9 bases between.

The chain is built from TRBV5-1 and TRBJ1-5, with TRBD1 matching over 8 bases. With V trimmed by 3 bases and J by 7 bases, 3 bases remained unmatched. The germline CDR1 and CDR2 sequences are SGHRS and YFSETQ. This CDR3 spans 13 amino acids. For the CDR3, the DNA is TGCGCCAGCAGCTCTGGACAGGGCCAGCCCCAGCATTTT. Translated, it gives CASSSGQGQPQHF.

In this sample, this clone turned up many times. J is TRBJ2-7 and V is TRBV11-2, with 8 bases that match TRBD2. The germline CDR1 and CDR2 sequences are SGHAT and FQNNGV. The trim removed 1 base at V and 7 bases at J, leaving 12 bases unmatched. The CDR3 sequence is 16 residues long. The CDR3: CASSLGGSGIGGEQYF. The CDR3 region has the DNA TGTGCCAGCAGCTTAGGGGGTAGCGGGATAGGAGGGGAGCAGTACTTC.

V usage is TRBV9 and J usage is TRBJ1-1, with TRBD1 as a possible D gene (6 bases). From germline, CDR1 is SGDLS and CDR2 YYNGEE. The CDR3 is 13 residues long. The V gene lost 3 bases and the J gene lost 5 bases, with 11 bases spanning the gap. The CDR3 reads CASSAQGVTEAFF. CDR3 nucleotides: TGTGCCAGCAGCGCACAGGGTGTGACTGAAGCTTTCTTT.

CDR3: CASSFLRFIGAADTQYF. The CDR3 DNA follows: TGTGCCAGCAGTTTCCTCAGATTTATAGGGGCGGCAGATACGCAGTATTTT. V is TRBV28 and J is TRBJ2-3, with a weak D call TRBD1 (5 bases). CDR1 and CDR2 from the germline V gene are MDHEN and SYDVKM. With 3 bases removed from V and 4 bases from J, the gap between germline ends came to 20 bases. The length of the CDR3 is 17 residues.

The chain uses TRBV7-9 and TRBJ2-3; 10 nucleotides line up with TRBD1. The CDR3 is 14 residues long. Per the germline V gene, CDR1 is SEHNR and CDR2 is FQNEAQ (reference sequence). The V gene end was trimmed by 4 bases and the J gene end by 5 bases; junction bases not matched to a gene: 3. The CDR3 DNA sequence: TGTGCCAGCAGCTACCGGGACAGGGGAGATACGCAGTATTTT. It specifies CASSYRDRGDTQYF.

V usage is TRBV27 and J usage is TRBJ1-5; no definite D call. The CDR3 totals 14 residues. Looked up from germline, CDR1 is MNHEY and CDR2 is SMNVEV (reference sequence). The V and J ends lost 5 bases and 4 bases respectively, with 12 bases between them. The CDR3 is CASSPTSLNQPQHF. The CDR3 region has the DNA TGTGCCAGCAGTCCTACAAGCTTGAATCAGCCCCAGCATTTT.

This chain connects TRBV9 to TRBJ1-2; D is unresolved. CDR3 length: 16 residues. Trimming pared 4 bases from V and 4 bases from J, leaving 20 bases between. Germline assignment: CDR1 SGDLS and CDR2 YYNGEE. CDR3 bases: TGTGCCAGCAGCCCCGGGCCCAGAACAAAGTTCTATGGCTACACCTTC. This sequence encodes CASSPGPRTKFYGYTF.

There are a few counts of this clone. The chain couples TRBV19 to TRBJ2-7, with TRBD2 as a possible D gene (5 bases). The CDR3 is 14 residues long. Trimming removed 6 bases from V and 3 bases from J, with 15 bases in between. Germline lookup yields CDR1 LNHDA and CDR2 SQIVND (reference sequence). CDR3 nucleotides: TGTGCCAGTAGCCGATTTGGCGGGTTCTACGAGCAGTACTTC. Protein sequence: CASSRFGGFYEQYF.

The chain uses TRBV7-2 and TRBJ1-3, with no clear D. CDR1 is SGHTA, CDR2 FQGNSA, per germline. V lost 5 bases and J 6 bases, leaving 11 bases between the germline ends. The CDR3 has 13 residues. CDR3 coding DNA: TGTGCCAGCAGCCCCGGACGTCTAAACACCATATATTTT. It specifies CASSPGRLNTIYF.

The chain is built from TRBV6-5 and TRBJ1-1; a possible D gene is TRBD1 (6 bases). The CDR3 runs to 15 residues. V lost 2 bases and J lost 4, with 14 bases in between. Germline V gene sequence: CDR1 MNHEY, CDR2 SVGAGI. CDR3 in DNA: TGTGCCAGCAGTTACGCCGGGGGGCTGTTCACTGAAGCTTTCTTT. It translates to CASSYAGGLFTEAFF.

V gene TRBV5-6 combines with J gene TRBJ1-3, with a possible D match to TRBD1 (5 bases). The germline V gene encodes CDR1 SGHDT and CDR2 YYEEEE. This CDR3 contains 16 residues. The V gene lost 3 bases and the J gene lost 3 bases, with 16 bases spanning the gap. CDR3 loop: CASSWNRGAGGNTIYF. The CDR3 DNA is TGTGCCAGCAGCTGGAATAGGGGTGCAGGTGGAAACACCATATATTTT.

The CDR3 reads CASSSFGQGNEKLFF. The CDR3 bases are TGTGCCAGCAGCTCATTCGGACAGGGAAATGAAAAACTGTTTTTT. The chain is built from TRBV27 and TRBJ1-4; the match to TRBD1 covers 8 bases. This CDR3 contains 15 residues. CDR1 MNHEY and CDR2 SMNVEV come from the germline V gene (reference sequence). V shed 6 bases, J shed 5 bases, and the junction held 8 bases outside the gene matches.

The rearrangement joins TRBV2 to TRBJ2-2; perhaps TRBD1 as D (5 bases). V was pared by 5 bases and J by 2 bases, with 6 bases between. The CDR3 contains 13 residues. CDR1 is SNHLY and CDR2 is FYNNEI in the germline V gene. The CDR3 DNA is TGTGCCAGCAGTCAGGGTAACACCGGGGAGCTGTTTTTT. Its protein is CASSQGNTGELFF.

This clone occurred once. V is TRBV30 and J is TRBJ1-5, with D possibly being TRBD1 (6 bases). V was shortened by 2 bases and J by 4 bases, with 9 bases between the two germline ends. The CDR3 totals 13 residues. Germline CDR1 GTSNPN, CDR2 SVGIG (reference sequence). As DNA, the CDR3 is TGTGCCTGGAGTTCAGGGGCAAATCAGCCCCAGCATTTT. It codes for CAWSSGANQPQHF.

The gene calls are TRBV11-2 and TRBJ2-1; maybe TRBD2 (6 bases). The CDR3 runs to 17 residues. Trimming pared 3 bases from V and 1 base from J, leaving 16 bases between. Germline lookup yields CDR1 SGHAT and CDR2 FQNNGV. The CDR3 DNA reads TGTGCCAGCAGCTTTCTTAGTGGGCGGGGTTCCTACAATGAGCAGTTCTTC. It translates to CASSFLSGRGSYNEQFF.

The chain links TRBV9 to TRBJ2-4, with D maybe TRBD2 (5 bases). The CDR3 is made up of 14 amino acids. The V end was cut by 0 bases, the J end by 15 bases, with 19 bases between. The V gene's germline CDR1 is SGDLS and CDR2 YYNGEE. The CDR3 DNA reads as TGTGCCAGCAGCGTAGATTCCTATGCGGACTGGTTGTACTTC. It translates to CASSVDSYADWLYF.

The CDR3, as DNA: TGTGCCAGCAGCCCAGCGGGGGTATACAATGAGCAGTTCTTC. Its translation is CASSPAGVYNEQFF. The V call is TRBV4-2, the J call TRBJ2-1; 8 positions agree with TRBD2. This CDR3 region has 14 residues. V shed 4 bases and J 4 bases; nucleotides not matched to a gene: 3. In germline, CDR1 is LGHNA, CDR2 YNFKEQ.

The CDR3: CASRLDRGGRGGYTF. The CDR3 bases are TGTGCCAGCAGACTCGACAGGGGAGGCCGGGGTGGCTACACCTTC. This chain joins TRBV6-1 and TRBJ1-2, with 8 nucleotides matching TRBD1. Germline CDR1 is MNHNS and CDR2 is SASEGT. V was pared by 6 bases and J by 7 bases, with 13 bases of the junction left unmatched. The CDR3 loop spans 15 amino acids.

To note about this clone: The same CDR3 can be traced to other DNA sequences in this sample. V is TRBV6-1 and J is TRBJ1-1; a weak D match, TRBD1 (5 bases). The CDR3 is 15 amino acids. The V end lost 0 bases, the J end lost 0 bases, and 8 bases lay between the germline ends. The V gene's germline CDR1 is MNHNS and CDR2 SASEGT. CDR3: CASSEARGMNTEAFF. The CDR3 DNA follows: TGTGCCAGCAGTGAAGCTCGGGGGATGAACACTGAAGCTTTCTTT.

In this sample, this clone turned up once. The chain combines TRBV6-5 with TRBJ2-1; the match to TRBD2 covers 10 bases. The CDR3 loop spans 13 amino acids. Losses at the gene ends were 10 bases for V and 6 bases for J; bases not matched to a gene: 6. In germline, CDR1 is MNHEY, CDR2 SVGAGI. The CDR3: CATQRGGFNEQFF. As DNA, the CDR3 is TGTGCCACCCAGCGGGGGGGATTCAATGAGCAGTTCTTC.